The TCR beta chain under discussion was sequenced for a study of cytomegalovirus exposure and HLA in healthy donors. Study context: According to later analysis, the same platform produced the 120 validation and approximately 700 first-cohort repertoires.

Sequenced by immunoSEQ multiplex PCR; TCRdb stores in-frame clones only, minus some. This table holds 250,000 to 400,000 clones, approximately 88% found once. Trimming took 2 bases from V and 4 from J; bases not matched to a gene: 8. CDR3 length: 15 amino acids. Germline V gives CDR1 MNHNY, CDR2 SVGAGI (reference sequence). This clone came up once. Its matching antigen is unknown. Findings and caveats of the study: According to a later analysis, TCR clusters from the first cohort tended to co-occur in the 110 or so validation repertoires.

Input material: PBMCs. This TCR came from a young man in good health and CMV-seronegative. V usage is TRBV6-6 and J usage is TRBJ2-7; 7 nucleotides agree with TRBD1. This chain's CDR3 is CASSYLGDSSYEQYF. The CDR3 DNA sequence: TGTGCCAGCAGTTACCTAGGGGACAGCTCTTACGAGCAGTACTTC.